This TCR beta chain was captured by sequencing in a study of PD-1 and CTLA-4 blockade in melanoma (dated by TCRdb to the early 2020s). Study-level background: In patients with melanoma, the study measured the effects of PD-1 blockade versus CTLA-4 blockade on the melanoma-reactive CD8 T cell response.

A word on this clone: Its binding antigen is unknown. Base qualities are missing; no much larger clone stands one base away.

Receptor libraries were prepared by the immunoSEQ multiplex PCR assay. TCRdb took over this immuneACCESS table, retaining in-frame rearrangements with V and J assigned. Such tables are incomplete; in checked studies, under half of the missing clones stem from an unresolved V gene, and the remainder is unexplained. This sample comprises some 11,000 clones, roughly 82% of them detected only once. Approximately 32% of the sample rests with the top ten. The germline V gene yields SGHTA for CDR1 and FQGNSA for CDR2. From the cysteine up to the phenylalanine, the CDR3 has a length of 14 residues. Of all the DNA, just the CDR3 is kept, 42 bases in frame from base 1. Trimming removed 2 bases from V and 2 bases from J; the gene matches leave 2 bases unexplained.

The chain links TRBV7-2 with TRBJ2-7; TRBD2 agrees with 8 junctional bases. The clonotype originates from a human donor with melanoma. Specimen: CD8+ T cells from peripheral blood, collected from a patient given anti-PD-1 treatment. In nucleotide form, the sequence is TGTGCCAGCAGCTTAATCGGGGGGGCCTACGAGCAGTACTTC. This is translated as CASSLIGGAYEQYF.